The clone carrying this T cell receptor (beta chain) showed up many times. Its specificity is unknown. The data were taken from a study of T cells in Graves' hyperthyroidism and ophthalmopathy. Broader study findings: Among thyroid clonotypes expanded above 0.001, most also appeared in blood. Patients with ophthalmopathy were separated from those with stable hyperthyroidism by a 13 V-J model.

RNA transcripts yielded amplified TCR beta CDR3 regions. Primed by the HTBI set, a first-round RT-PCR was run on the TCR CDR3. TCRdb reprocessed the multiplex PCR reads via MiXCR and lists one record per CDR3 protein. Among a few hundred thousand distinct CDR3 sequences, approximately 15% were seen once, and the ten largest hold around 7.5%. V lost 7 bases, J lost 7 bases, and 11 bases stayed unmatched. The CDR3 extends over 15 amino acids. In germline, CDR1 is LGHDT, CDR2 YNNKEL (reference sequence). Used for diagnoses were clinical symptoms, serum thyroxine and TRAb, thyroid ultrasound and orbital computed tomography.

Sequencing used blood. The clonotype originates from a woman in her twenties or thirties with Graves' hyperthyroidism. V and J are TRBV3-1 and TRBJ2-1; TRBD2 aligns across 9 bases. CDR3 coding DNA: TGTGCCAGCACCCCAATGGGCGGGGGGGGTAATGAGCAGTTCTTC. This encodes CASTPMGGGGNEQFF.